The rows below give T cell receptor beta chains drawn from one sample of a study of read filtering for tumor transcriptome and immune sequencing. MiXCR, run by TCRdb on the reads, gives a single entry per CDR3 protein. The data hold 11,000 to 15,000 distinct CDR3 sequences, with roughly 22% observed a single time. Input material: a population of CD138-negative cells sorted from bone marrow. These receptors were collected from a donor aged 40 or over with multiple myeloma. CDR3s leave out the opening cysteine and the closing phenylalanine or tryptophan. The order of the fields is V gene, CDR3 protein.

v_gene: TRBV5-6; CDR3aa: AGSSGQTQY
v_gene: TRBV29-1; CDR3aa: SVGSGVRNQPQH
v_gene: TRBV12-3/TRBV12-4; CDR3aa: ASSFRRHEQY
v_gene: TRBV5-6; CDR3aa: ASSLYGHEAF
v_gene: TRBV2; CDR3aa: ASLLDEQF
v_gene: TRBV6-1; CDR3aa: ASSPHRDGSYEQY
v_gene: TRBV7-9; CDR3aa: ASRYSTGTTYEQY
v_gene: TRBV12-3/TRBV12-4; CDR3aa: ASQSQGENSPLH
v_gene: TRBV12-3/TRBV12-4; CDR3aa: ASSLARDYEQY
v_gene: TRBV7-9; CDR3aa: ASSMGRILDGYT
v_gene: TRBV6-6; CDR3aa: ASSYSRQGYEQY
v_gene: TRBV7-6; CDR3aa: ASSLGGTSDSYNEQF
v_gene: TRBV7-2; CDR3aa: AGSLSPGSYNEQF
v_gene: TRBV7-8; CDR3aa: ASSLELAGGPGEQY
v_gene: TRBV7-2; CDR3aa: ASSPKGRARPQETQY
v_gene: TRBV10-3; CDR3aa: AISGTMNTEAF
v_gene: TRBV7-9; CDR3aa: ASSFGDHEQY
v_gene: TRBV30; CDR3aa: AWSDGRSYEQY
v_gene: TRBV7-8; CDR3aa: ASSLQGLTYEQY
v_gene: TRBV7-9; CDR3aa: ASSFGLAVDNEQF
v_gene: TRBV12-3/TRBV12-4; CDR3aa: ASSVTGGRNQPQH
v_gene: TRBV7-9; CDR3aa: ASSFGGGRLF
v_gene: TRBV5-1; CDR3aa: ASSLAGNQETQY
v_gene: TRBV3-1; CDR3aa: ASSAGGNTGELF
v_gene: TRBV20-1; CDR3aa: SATSAGQIFNEQF
v_gene: TRBV27; CDR3aa: ASSLFSREAYNEQF
v_gene: TRBV28; CDR3aa: ASSSPGTYNEQF
v_gene: TRBV3-1; CDR3aa: ASSRTTSRSYNEQF
v_gene: TRBV5-1; CDR3aa: ASSLGASGETQY
v_gene: TRBV2; CDR3aa: ASTPPYTGELF
v_gene: TRBV20-1; CDR3aa: SAPRPTGQSYNEQF
v_gene: TRBV7-2; CDR3aa: ASRDRDSSYEQY
v_gene: TRBV27; CDR3aa: ASTFTGTGELF
v_gene: TRBV6-2/TRBV6-3; CDR3aa: ASSRTYEQY
v_gene: TRBV4-1; CDR3aa: ASSQDLGAYEQC
v_gene: TRBV7-2; CDR3aa: ASRVAYRENTEAF
v_gene: TRBV5-1; CDR3aa: ASSFPGTGTQY
v_gene: TRBV2; CDR3aa: ASSDPPGMGYEQY
v_gene: TRBV7-9; CDR3aa: ASSPSGGTYNEQF
v_gene: TRBV11-3; CDR3aa: ASSLPREGTDTQY
v_gene: TRBV20-1; CDR3aa: SARDDFGSGDGELF
v_gene: TRBV5-1; CDR3aa: ASTSGEGNTEAF
v_gene: TRBV10-3; CDR3aa: AIRRGGETQY
v_gene: TRBV6-1; CDR3aa: ASGGTGRGTGELF
v_gene: TRBV3-1; CDR3aa: ASSPSGGYEQY
v_gene: TRBV29-1; CDR3aa: SVPRDQNTGELF
v_gene: TRBV6-1; CDR3aa: ASSEPFITASTNEKLF
v_gene: TRBV20-1; CDR3aa: SAKGFVYEQY
v_gene: TRBV20-1; CDR3aa: IRGRGAWAGELF
v_gene: TRBV7-2; CDR3aa: ASSLGIHGELF
v_gene: TRBV21-1; CDR3aa: ASSKDGGRNLNNEQF